The 14 T cell receptor beta chains given below trace back to one sample, sequenced in a study of blood T cell repertoires in COVID-19 (TCRdb year 2020). Libraries were made using the immunoSEQ multiplex PCR assay. TCRdb retrieved this table from immuneACCESS and kept in-frame rearrangements only. Not all clones are present; in checked studies, unresolved V genes account for under half, and no reason is known for the remainder. In this sample the table shows around 340,000 clones, approximately 82% of which occur a single time. Clones ranked in the top ten supply 2.5% to 3% of the sample. Specimen: peripheral blood. All receptors come from a man aged 25 to 45 with active or convalescent COVID-19.

The CDR3 nucleotides are TGTGCCACCAGTGGGACTCTCGGACCCGGGGAGCTGTTTTTT. Translation gives CATSGTLGPGELFF. The chain couples TRBV24-1 to TRBJ2-2, with TRBD2 as a possible D gene (5 bases). The CDR3 is 14 residues long. Germline CDR1 and CDR2: KGHDR and SFDVKD. The V gene lost 5 bases and the J gene lost 6 bases, with 12 bases spanning the gap.

A few counts support this clone. The genes are TRBV27 and TRBJ2-3, with 11 bases fitting TRBD2. V lost 5 bases and J lost 2; bases outside the gene matches: 3. Germline values: CDR1 MNHEY, CDR2 SMNVEV (reference sequence). The CDR3 loop spans 15 amino acids. This chain's CDR3 is CASSPSGRNTDTQYF. CDR3 bases: TGTGCCAGCAGTCCTAGCGGGAGGAACACAGATACGCAGTATTTT.

The J gene is TRBJ1-5, the V gene TRBV30; a weak D match, TRBD1 (6 bases). The CDR3 sequence is 15 residues long. V dropped 0 bases and J dropped 2 bases, with 11 bases sitting between them. Per germline, CDR1 GTSNPN and CDR2 SVGIG (reference sequence). The CDR3 nucleotides are TGTGCCTGGAGTGTAGGGTGGGGGCGCAATCAGCCCCAGCATTTT. It yields the protein CAWSVGWGRNQPQHF.

The V call is TRBV28, the J call TRBJ2-7; 7 bases are a match to TRBD2. The V gene's germline CDR1 is MDHEN and CDR2 SYDVKM. Trimming took 2 bases from V and 3 from J; bases not matched to a gene: 4. The length of the CDR3 is 14 residues. The chain's CDR3 is CASSLGGGRYEQYF. In nucleotides, the CDR3 is TGTGCCAGCAGTTTAGGGGGGGGACGCTACGAGCAGTACTTC.

The V call is TRBV29-1, the J call TRBJ2-1; 11 bases fit TRBD2. V lost 4 bases, J lost 8 bases, and 7 bases stayed unmatched. Looked up from germline, CDR1 is SQVTM and CDR2 is ANQGSEA. This CDR3 spans 14 amino acids. This CDR3 reads CSVAGTSGIDEQFF. CDR3 sequence (DNA): TGCAGCGTTGCCGGGACTAGCGGTATCGATGAGCAGTTCTTC.

V and J are TRBV5-4 and TRBJ1-1, with 9 bases identical to TRBD1. The CDR3 contains 16 residues. The germline gives CDR1 SGHNT, CDR2 YYREEE (reference sequence). Unmatched junction bases numbered 7, after V lost 4 bases and J lost 0 bases. As DNA, the CDR3 is TGTGCCAGCAGCCTCCACGGGGACAGGGTGAACACTGAAGCTTTCTTT. Protein: CASSLHGDRVNTEAFF.

This clone was seen just once. The chain couples TRBV4-3 to TRBJ2-3; D is perhaps TRBD2 (5 bases). The CDR3 totals 15 residues. Germline CDR1 is LGHNA and CDR2 is YSLEER. Trimming removed 0 bases from V and 5 bases from J, with 12 bases in between. CDR3 region: CASSQDVLAGDTQYF. CDR3 DNA sequence: TGCGCCAGCAGCCAAGATGTTCTAGCTGGAGATACGCAGTATTTT.

V and J are TRBV12-5 and TRBJ1-1; TRBD1 is a possible D gene (5 bases). V lost 7 bases and J lost 1, with 13 bases in between. The CDR3 sequence is 14 residues long. Germline-derived CDR1 and CDR2 are LGHNT and FRNRAP. In DNA form, the CDR3 reads TGTGCTAGTGCTCCGTCAGGGCCGAACACTGAAGCTTTCTTT. The encoded protein is CASAPSGPNTEAFF.

The rearrangement links TRBV5-4 to TRBJ1-1, with TRBD1 identical over 8 bases. From germline, CDR1 is SGHNT and CDR2 YYREEE (reference sequence). CDR3 size: 12 residues. Trimming removed 4 bases from V and 9 bases from J; junction bases left unmatched: 5. CDR3 region: CASSPGQGKAFF. The CDR3, as DNA: TGTGCCAGCAGCCCAGGACAGGGAAAAGCTTTCTTT.

The chain is built from TRBV18 and TRBJ2-7; 11 nucleotides match TRBD1. The ends lost 4 bases at V and 4 bases at J; junction bases unmatched: 6. The germline V gene encodes CDR1 KGHSH and CDR2 LQKENI. The CDR3 consists of 15 residues. CDR3 sequence (DNA): TGTGCCAGCTCACAGGGACAGGGGGGAAGTTACGAGCAGTACTTC. Its translation: CASSQGQGGSYEQYF. The full variable domain, with the rest looked up from reference TRBV18 and TRBJ2-7, is NAGVMQNPRHLVRRRGQEARLRCSPMKGHSHVYWYRQLPEEGLKFMVYLQKENIIDESGMPKERFSAEFPKEGPSILRIQQVVRGDSAAYFCASSQGQGGSYEQYFGPGTRLTVT.

This chain links TRBV7-6 with TRBJ2-5; possibly TRBD1 for D (7 bases). The ends were cut back, 4 bases at V and 4 bases at J, with 16 bases in the middle. Germline loops: CDR1 SGHVS, CDR2 FNYEAQ. The CDR3 runs 15 residues. CDR3 nucleotide sequence: TGTGCCAGCAGCTCTAGACAGGGAGGTTTAGAGACCCAGTACTTC. Amino acid sequence: CASSSRQGGLETQYF.

This rearrangement joins TRBV7-2 to TRBJ2-3; TRBD2 matches 10 bases. The germline V gene encodes CDR1 SGHTA and CDR2 FQGNSA. The trim removed 5 bases at V and 4 bases at J, leaving 9 bases unmatched. The CDR3 consists of 16 residues. The CDR3 DNA reads as TGTGCCAGCAGCCAATCTAGCGGGAGCTTTTCAGATACGCAGTATTTT. It is translated as CASSQSSGSFSDTQYF. Full variable domain (missing parts from reference TRBV7-2 and TRBJ2-3): GAGVSQSPSNKVTEKGKDVELRCDPISGHTALYWYRQSLGQGLEFLIYFQGNSAPDKSGLPSDRFSAERTGGSVSTLTIQRTQQEDSAVYLCASSQSSGSFSDTQYFGPGTRLTVL.

The chain carries TRBV2 and TRBJ2-4; D unclear. The CDR3 is made up of 14 amino acids. The germline V and J ends were trimmed by 7 bases and 0 bases, with 10 bases remaining between them. Germline CDR1 reads SNHLY; CDR2 reads FYNNEI. CDR3 loop: CASNGRLAKNIQYF. The CDR3 nucleotides are TGTGCCAGCAATGGTAGATTAGCCAAAAACATTCAGTACTTC.

The rearrangement uses TRBV7-2 and TRBJ1-4; D is unclear. The germline gives CDR1 SGHTA, CDR2 FQGNSA. The V end was cut by 4 bases, the J end by 5 bases, with 11 bases between. The CDR3 contains 14 residues. The chain's CDR3 is CASSSGSFNEKLFF. The CDR3, as DNA: TGTGCCAGCAGCTCCGGGTCCTTCAATGAAAAACTGTTTTTT.